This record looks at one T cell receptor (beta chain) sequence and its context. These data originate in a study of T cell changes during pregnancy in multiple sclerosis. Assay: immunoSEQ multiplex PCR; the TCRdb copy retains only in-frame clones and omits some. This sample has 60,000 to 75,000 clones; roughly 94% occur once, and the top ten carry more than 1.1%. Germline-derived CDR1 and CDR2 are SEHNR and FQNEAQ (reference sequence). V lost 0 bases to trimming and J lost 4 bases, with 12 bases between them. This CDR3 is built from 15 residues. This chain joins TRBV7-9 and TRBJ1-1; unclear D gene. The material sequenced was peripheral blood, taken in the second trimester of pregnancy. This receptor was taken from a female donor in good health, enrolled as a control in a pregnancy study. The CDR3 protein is CASSLAIEEGTEAFF. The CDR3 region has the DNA TGTGCCAGCAGCTTAGCAATTGAGGAAGGCACTGAAGCTTTCTTT.